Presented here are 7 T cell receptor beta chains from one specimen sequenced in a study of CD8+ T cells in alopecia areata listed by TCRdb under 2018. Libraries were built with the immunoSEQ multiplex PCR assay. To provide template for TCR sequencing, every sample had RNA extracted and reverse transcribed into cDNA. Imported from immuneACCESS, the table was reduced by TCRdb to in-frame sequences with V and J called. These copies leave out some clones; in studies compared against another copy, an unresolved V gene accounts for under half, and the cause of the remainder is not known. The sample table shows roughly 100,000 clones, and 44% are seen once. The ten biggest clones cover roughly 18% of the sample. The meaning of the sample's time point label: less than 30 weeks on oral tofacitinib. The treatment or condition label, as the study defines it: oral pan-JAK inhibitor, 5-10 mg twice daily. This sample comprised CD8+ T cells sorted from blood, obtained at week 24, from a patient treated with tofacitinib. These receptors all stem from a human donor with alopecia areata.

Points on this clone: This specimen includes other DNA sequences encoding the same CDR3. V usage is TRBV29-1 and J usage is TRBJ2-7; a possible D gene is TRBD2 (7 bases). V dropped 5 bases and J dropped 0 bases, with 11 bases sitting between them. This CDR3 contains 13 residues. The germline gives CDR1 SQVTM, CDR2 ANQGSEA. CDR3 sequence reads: CSVRGGTSYEQYF. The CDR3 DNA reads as TGCAGCGTTCGCGGGGGCACCTCCTACGAGCAGTACTTC.

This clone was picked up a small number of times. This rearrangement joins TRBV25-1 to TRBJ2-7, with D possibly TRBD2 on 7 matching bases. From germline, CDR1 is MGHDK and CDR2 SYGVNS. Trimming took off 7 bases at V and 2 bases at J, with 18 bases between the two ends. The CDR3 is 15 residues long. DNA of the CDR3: TGTGCCAGCAACCGTAGCGGAGGGGGGGCCTACGAGCAGTACTTC. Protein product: CASNRSGGGAYEQYF.

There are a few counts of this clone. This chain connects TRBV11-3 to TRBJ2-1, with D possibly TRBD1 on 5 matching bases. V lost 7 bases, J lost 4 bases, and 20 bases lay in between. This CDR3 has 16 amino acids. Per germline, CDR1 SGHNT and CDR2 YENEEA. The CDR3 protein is CASTIPADRKYNEQFF. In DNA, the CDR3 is TGTGCCAGCACTATACCGGCAGACAGAAAATACAATGAGCAGTTCTTC.

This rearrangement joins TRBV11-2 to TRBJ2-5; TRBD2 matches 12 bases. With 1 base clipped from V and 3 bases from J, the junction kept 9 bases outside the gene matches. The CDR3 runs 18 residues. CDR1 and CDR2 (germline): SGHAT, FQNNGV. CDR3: CASSLGRRPSGREETQYF. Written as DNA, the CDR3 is TGTGCCAGCAGCTTAGGGAGGAGGCCTAGCGGGAGGGAAGAGACCCAGTACTTC.

The CDR3 DNA sequence: TGTGCCTCCCAGGGGAGTACATACGAGCAGTACTTC. Amino acids: CASQGSTYEQYF. This chain connects TRBV10-3 to TRBJ2-7, with a tentative D call TRBD1 (6 bases). Per germline, CDR1 ENHRY and CDR2 SYGVKD. The CDR3 runs 12 residues. V lost 11 bases to trimming and J lost 4 bases, with 15 bases between them.

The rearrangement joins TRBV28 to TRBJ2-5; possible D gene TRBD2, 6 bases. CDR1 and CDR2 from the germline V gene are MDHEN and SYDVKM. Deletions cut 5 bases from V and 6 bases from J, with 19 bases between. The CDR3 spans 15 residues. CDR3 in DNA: TGTGCCAGCAGTATTAAGGCCCTGGCGGGGAAGACCCAGTACTTC. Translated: CASSIKALAGKTQYF.

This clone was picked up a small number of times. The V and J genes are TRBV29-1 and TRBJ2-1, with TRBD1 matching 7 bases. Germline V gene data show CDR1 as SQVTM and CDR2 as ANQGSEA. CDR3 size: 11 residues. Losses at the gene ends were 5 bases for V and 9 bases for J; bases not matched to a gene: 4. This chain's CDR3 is CSVYTGVEQFF. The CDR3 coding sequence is TGCAGCGTTTATACAGGGGTTGAGCAGTTCTTC.